This T cell receptor beta chain appears in the sequencing data of a study of cytomegalovirus exposure and HLA in healthy donors. In this sample, this clone turned up once. Its target is not known. The same CDR3 arises from other DNA sequences in this sample as well. V was shortened by 1 base and J by 5 bases, with 8 bases between the two germline ends. The V gene's germline CDR1 is SGHDN and CDR2 FVKESK. CDR3 length: 13 amino acids. Primers included in the PCR were 60 Vbeta and 13 Jbeta primers. Sequenced by immunoSEQ multiplex PCR; TCRdb stores in-frame clones only, minus some. This sample has over 150,000 clones; roughly 82% occur once, and the top ten carry around 11%. Study-level points and caveats: With later analysis, a missense DCLRE1C variant became linked to TCR beta V- and J-gene trimming. Cytomegalovirus status, reportedly, was diagnosed with high specificity and sensitivity by the classifier. A later analysis reported that several of the most significant clusters appeared to be linked to common viral pathogens, among them Epstein-Barr virus.

What was sequenced was PBMCs. This TCR derives from a man in his forties or fifties in good health and CMV-seropositive. The V gene is TRBV14, the J gene TRBJ1-2, with D uncertain. CDR3 region: CASSQVYSYGYTF. CDR3 DNA sequence: TGTGCCAGCAGCCAAGTGTACAGTTATGGCTACACCTTC.